The rows below give T cell receptor beta chains drawn from one sample of a study of cytomegalovirus exposure and HLA in healthy donors. Sequencing was performed with immunoSEQ multiplex PCR; in TCRdb, only in-frame clones are kept and a portion is missing. The table includes about 240,000 clones, approximately 86% detected once. The sequenced sample was PBMCs. The receptors stem from a woman aged 25-40 years in good health and CMV-seropositive. Both conserved end residues are part of each CDR3. The order of the fields is D gene, clone size, J gene, V gene, CDR3 protein, CDR3 DNA. The D gene is left open where the match is weak. Not every row has a clone size; where given, it reads once, few, many or a size class.

>-|-|TRBJ2-2|TRBV4-1
CASSQGEINTGELFF
TGCGCCAGCAGCCAAGGAGAGATCAACACCGGGGAGCTGTTTTTT
>-|-|TRBJ2-3|TRBV6-6
CASSYTTQGYTQYF
TGTGCCAGCAGTTATACCACACAGGGATATACGCAGTATTTT
>TRBD1|-|TRBJ2-3|TRBV6-5
CASTLTGGVTDTQYF
TGTGCCAGCACCTTGACAGGGGGGGTCACAGATACGCAGTATTTT
>-|-|TRBJ1-2|TRBV5-4
CASSPPQSYGYTF
TGTGCCAGCAGCCCTCCCCAGTCGTATGGCTACACCTTC
>-|once|TRBJ1-5|TRBV28
CASSLGRGSGNQPQHF
TGTGCCAGCAGTTTAGGGAGGGGGTCCGGCAATCAGCCCCAGCATTTT
>-|-|TRBJ2-6|TRBV7-9
CASSLNIGGPGANVLTF
TGTGCCAGCAGCTTAAACATTGGAGGGCCTGGGGCCAACGTCCTGACTTTC
>TRBD1|-|TRBJ2-7|TRBV5-1
CASRHNRDRVRWRVYEQYF
TGCGCCAGCAGACATAACCGGGACAGGGTTAGGTGGAGAGTATACGAGCAGTACTTC
>-|few|TRBJ1-2|TRBV11-3
CASSPGVGEGYGYTF
TGTGCCAGCAGCCCCGGGGTGGGAGAAGGCTATGGCTACACCTTC
>-|-|TRBJ1-2|TRBV7-9
CASSVTNYGYTF
TGTGCCAGCAGTGTTACTAACTATGGCTACACCTTC
>TRBD2|-|TRBJ2-1|TRBV2
CASSPFSGGSYNEQFF
TGTGCCAGCAGTCCCTTTTCGGGGGGCTCCTACAATGAGCAGTTCTTC